This TCR beta chain was recorded in a study of T cells in localized non-small cell lung cancer. Whole-study results and caveats: Among the tissues sampled, uninvolved adjacent lung had the highest T cell clonality, above tumor. With higher T cell density in blood came longer overall survival. Sequence data derive from only one tumor region, so heterogeneity remains possible. For the top 100 tumor clones, a median roughly 56 also appeared in adjacent lung.

Clones were read by immunoSEQ multiplex PCR, and TCRdb kept only the in-frame ones, dropping some. The table includes about 1,100 clones, around 42% detected once. This CDR3 is built from 13 residues. The germline V and J ends were trimmed by 3 bases and 3 bases, with 11 bases remaining between them. Per the germline V gene, CDR1 is GTSNPN and CDR2 is SVGIG (reference sequence). Notes on this clone: Its specificity is not known.

Sequences were derived from lung tumor tissue, sampled before any cancer treatment. The sequence was obtained from a woman aged 35 to 70 with stage I lung adenocarcinoma. The rearrangement links TRBV30 to TRBJ1-2; weak D call: TRBD1 (5 bases). The CDR3: CAWRGQGYYGYTF. The CDR3, as DNA: TGTGCCTGGAGGGGGCAGGGCTACTATGGCTACACCTTC. Full variable domain (missing parts from reference TRBV30 and TRBJ1-2): SQTIHQWPATLVQPVGSPLSLECTVEGTSNPNLYWYRQAAGRGLQLLFYSVGIGQISSEVPQNLSASRPQDRQFILSSKKLLLSDSGFYLCAWRGQGYYGYTFGSGTRLTVV.